This T cell receptor beta chain was observed in a study of T cells in narcolepsy. Method: immunoSEQ multiplex PCR; TCRdb's copy keeps in-frame clones and lacks some. The sample carries fewer than 40,000 clones, roughly nine tenths recorded once. The CDR3 extends over 15 amino acids. Losses at the gene ends were 1 base for V and 7 bases for J; bases not matched to a gene: 3. Germline CDR1 is SGHVS and CDR2 is FQNEAQ. The TCR sequence derives from a human donor with narcolepsy. This chain links TRBV7-8 with TRBJ1-5; 11 bases are shared with TRBD1. The sequenced sample consisted of CD45RA- memory CD4+ T cells from PBMCs. CDR3: CASSLGTGGGQPQHF. CDR3 nucleotides: TGTGCCAGCAGCTTAGGGACAGGGGGCGGACAGCCCCAGCATTTT.